A selection of T cell receptor beta chains follows, all from one sample in a study of OX40 agonist ivuxolimab in advanced cancers. Clones were sequenced by immunoSEQ multiplex PCR, and TCRdb holds only the in-frame ones, with some missing. The profile shows 98,000 or so clones, over 75% of them singletons. Sequencing was performed on CD4+ or CD8+ T cells sorted from blood, taken in a trial of the OX40 agonist ivuxolimab. The source is an adult with an advanced solid tumor such as melanoma, head and neck, liver or kidney cancer. The CDR3 runs from the conserved cysteine through the conserved F or W. Fields, in order: clone size, J gene, V gene, D gene, CDR3 protein, CDR3 DNA. D genes are given only for firm matches. Expanded clones get a size class; other rows say once, few or many, or leave the size out.

>.|TRBJ1-4|TRBV11-1|TRBD1
CASSSYRGSTNEKLFF
TGTGCCAGCAGCTCCTACAGGGGTTCCACTAATGAAAAACTGTTTTTT
>.|TRBJ2-1|TRBV5-6|TRBD2
CASSYGLAASYNEQFF
TGTGCCAGCAGCTACGGACTAGCGGCGTCCTACAATGAGCAGTTCTTC
>.|TRBJ2-7|TRBV18|.
CASSPGQYEQYF
TGTGCCAGCTCACCTGGACAGTACGAGCAGTACTTC
>.|TRBJ2-3|TRBV10-3|TRBD2
CAISAGTSGRTGTDTQYF
TGTGCCATCAGCGCCGGGACTAGCGGGAGGACAGGTACAGATACGCAGTATTTT
>once|TRBJ2-2|TRBV11-2|.
CASSKTRTNTGELFF
TGTGCCAGCAGCAAAACAAGGACCAACACCGGGGAGCTGTTTTTT
>.|TRBJ1-4|TRBV7-9|.
CASSPTGGREKLFF
TGTGCCAGCAGCCCCACCGGGGGGCGAGAAAAACTGTTTTTT
>.|TRBJ1-1|TRBV5-8|.
CASGDRLMNTEAFF
TGTGCCAGCGGGGATAGACTTATGAACACTGAAGCTTTCTTT
>once|TRBJ1-6|TRBV11-2|.
CASSPPGSSYNSPLHF
TGTGCCAGCAGCCCTCCCGGAAGCTCCTATAATTCACCCCTCCACTTT
>.|TRBJ1-3|TRBV5-4|TRBD1
CASSSGQTSGNTIYF
TGTGCCAGCAGCTCGGGACAGACCTCTGGAAACACCATATATTTT
>.|TRBJ2-1|TRBV28|.
CASSGRGPNEQFF
TGTGCCAGCAGCGGGCGCGGGCCAAATGAGCAGTTCTTC
>.|TRBJ2-3|TRBV5-4|.
CASSVDQGAGTDTQYF
TGTGCCAGCAGCGTGGACCAGGGTGCGGGCACAGATACGCAGTATTTT
>.|TRBJ2-3|TRBV7-8|.
CASSLGANTDTQYF
TGTGCCAGCAGCTTGGGAGCTAACACAGATACGCAGTATTTT
>.|TRBJ2-5|TRBV7-9|TRBD1
CASRPGGETQYF
TGTGCCAGCAGACCAGGGGGAGAGACCCAGTACTTC
>many|TRBJ2-6|TRBV5-1|.
CASTSGLGANVLTF
TGCGCCAGCACATCAGGGTTGGGGGCCAACGTCCTGACTTTC
>.|TRBJ2-7|TRBV5-1|TRBD2
CASSWTSGGHEQYF
TGCGCCAGCAGTTGGACTAGCGGGGGGCACGAGCAGTACTTC